This TCR beta chain was recovered during a study of cytotoxic CD8 clonotypes in ibrutinib-treated CLL. Overall study: Response samples were taken after a median of around twelve months on treatment, range 6 to 36.

The ends lost 8 bases at V and 2 bases at J; junction bases unmatched: 18. The CDR3 loop spans 19 amino acids. Germline V gene sequence: CDR1 SNHLY, CDR2 FYNNEI. Clones were read by immunoSEQ multiplex PCR, and TCRdb kept only the in-frame ones, dropping some. The sample holds about 310,000 clones, more than 65% seen once. The sequences come from PBMCs, collected before ibrutinib treatment. The chain uses TRBV2 and TRBJ1-4; 9 bases agree with TRBD1. The clonotype originates from a human donor with chronic lymphocytic leukemia. Here the CDR3 DNA reads TGTGCCAGCCATCTAAACCGGGACAGGGTTTGGAAGACTAATGAAAAACTGTTTTTT. Its protein product is CASHLNRDRVWKTNEKLFF.